This T cell receptor beta chain came from a study of response to subunit inactivated influenza vaccine. CDR1 and CDR2 from the germline V gene are SGHTA and FQGNSA. The trim removed 5 bases at V and 6 bases at J, leaving 7 bases unmatched. The length of the CDR3 is 14 residues. In this sample, this clonotype turned up a few times. Its antigen is unidentified. Whole-study findings and limits: New T cells are recruited in small numbers by each seasonal influenza vaccination, according to the authors' suggestion.

TCRdb itself ran the RT-PCR reads through MiXCR, one entry per CDR3 protein. The sample has around 520,000 distinct CDR3 sequences, 25% seen once. The receptor was derived from a middle-aged man who received an inactivated influenza vaccine. The sequences come from CD4+ T cells sorted from PBMCs, collected more than 4 days after vaccination. The chain couples TRBV7-2 to TRBJ1-5; 7 nucleotides line up with TRBD1. CDR3 DNA: TGTGCCAGCAGCGGCCAGAGACAGGGTCAGCCCCAGCATTTT. This gives the protein CASSGQRQGQPQHF. The variable domain in full, completed from reference TRBV7-2 and TRBJ1-5, reads GAGVSQSPSNKVTEKGKDVELRCDPISGHTALYWYRQSLGQGLEFLIYFQGNSAPDKSGLPSDRFSAERTGGSVSTLTIQRTQQEDSAVYLCASSGQRQGQPQHFGDGTRLSIL.